This T cell receptor (beta chain) was retrieved from a study of T cell repertoires in cytomegalovirus infection. Study information: CMV infection together with matching HLA type was indicated by public TCR beta signatures. Study conclusions and caveats: The cumulative frequency of public TCR beta families identified carriers of CMV plus the relevant HLA. CMV-specific TCR beta clonotypes restricted by HLA-C dominated the ex vivo response.

Concerning this clonotype: Its antigen is currently unknown.

Trimming shortened V by 2 bases and J by 4 bases, and 12 bases separated the two germline ends. This CDR3 contains 15 residues. Germline V gene data show CDR1 as SGHTA and CDR2 as FQGNSA. A single record per CDR3 protein comes from TCRdb applying MiXCR to the reads. The sample has about half a million distinct CDR3 sequences, approximately 46% seen once. The V and J genes are TRBV7-2 and TRBJ2-1; perhaps D is TRBD1 or TRBD2 (5 bases each). The material sequenced was cultured PBMCs, taken from culture after CMV antigen stimulation. The TCR was taken from a human donor in good health (CMV status not recorded). Some clones in this sample may be carry-over from other donors' samples. This chain's CDR3 is CASSLSGATYNEQFF. In DNA, the CDR3 is TGTGCCAGCAGCTTATCCGGGGCCACTTACAATGAGCAGTTCTTC. The full variable domain, in which reference TRBV7-2 and TRBJ2-1 provide the parts outside the CDR3, is GAGVSQSPSNKVTEKGKDVELRCDPISGHTALYWYRQSLGQGLEFLIYFQGNSAPDKSGLPSDRFSAERTGGSVSTLTIQRTQQEDSAVYLCASSLSGATYNEQFFGPGTRLTVL.